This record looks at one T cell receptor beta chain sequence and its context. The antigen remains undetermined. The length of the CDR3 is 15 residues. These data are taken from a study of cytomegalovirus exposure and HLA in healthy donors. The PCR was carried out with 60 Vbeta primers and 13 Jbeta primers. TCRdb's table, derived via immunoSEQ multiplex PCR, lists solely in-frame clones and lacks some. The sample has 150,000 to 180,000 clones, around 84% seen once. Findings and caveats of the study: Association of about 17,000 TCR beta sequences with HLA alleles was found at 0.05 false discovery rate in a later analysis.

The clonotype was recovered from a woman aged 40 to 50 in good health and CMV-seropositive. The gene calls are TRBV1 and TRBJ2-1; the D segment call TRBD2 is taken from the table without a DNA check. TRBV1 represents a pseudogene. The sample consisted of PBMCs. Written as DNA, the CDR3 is TGCACCAGCAGCCACGGTCGGAGCTCCTACAATGAGCAGTTCTTC. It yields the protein CTSSHGRSSYNEQFF.